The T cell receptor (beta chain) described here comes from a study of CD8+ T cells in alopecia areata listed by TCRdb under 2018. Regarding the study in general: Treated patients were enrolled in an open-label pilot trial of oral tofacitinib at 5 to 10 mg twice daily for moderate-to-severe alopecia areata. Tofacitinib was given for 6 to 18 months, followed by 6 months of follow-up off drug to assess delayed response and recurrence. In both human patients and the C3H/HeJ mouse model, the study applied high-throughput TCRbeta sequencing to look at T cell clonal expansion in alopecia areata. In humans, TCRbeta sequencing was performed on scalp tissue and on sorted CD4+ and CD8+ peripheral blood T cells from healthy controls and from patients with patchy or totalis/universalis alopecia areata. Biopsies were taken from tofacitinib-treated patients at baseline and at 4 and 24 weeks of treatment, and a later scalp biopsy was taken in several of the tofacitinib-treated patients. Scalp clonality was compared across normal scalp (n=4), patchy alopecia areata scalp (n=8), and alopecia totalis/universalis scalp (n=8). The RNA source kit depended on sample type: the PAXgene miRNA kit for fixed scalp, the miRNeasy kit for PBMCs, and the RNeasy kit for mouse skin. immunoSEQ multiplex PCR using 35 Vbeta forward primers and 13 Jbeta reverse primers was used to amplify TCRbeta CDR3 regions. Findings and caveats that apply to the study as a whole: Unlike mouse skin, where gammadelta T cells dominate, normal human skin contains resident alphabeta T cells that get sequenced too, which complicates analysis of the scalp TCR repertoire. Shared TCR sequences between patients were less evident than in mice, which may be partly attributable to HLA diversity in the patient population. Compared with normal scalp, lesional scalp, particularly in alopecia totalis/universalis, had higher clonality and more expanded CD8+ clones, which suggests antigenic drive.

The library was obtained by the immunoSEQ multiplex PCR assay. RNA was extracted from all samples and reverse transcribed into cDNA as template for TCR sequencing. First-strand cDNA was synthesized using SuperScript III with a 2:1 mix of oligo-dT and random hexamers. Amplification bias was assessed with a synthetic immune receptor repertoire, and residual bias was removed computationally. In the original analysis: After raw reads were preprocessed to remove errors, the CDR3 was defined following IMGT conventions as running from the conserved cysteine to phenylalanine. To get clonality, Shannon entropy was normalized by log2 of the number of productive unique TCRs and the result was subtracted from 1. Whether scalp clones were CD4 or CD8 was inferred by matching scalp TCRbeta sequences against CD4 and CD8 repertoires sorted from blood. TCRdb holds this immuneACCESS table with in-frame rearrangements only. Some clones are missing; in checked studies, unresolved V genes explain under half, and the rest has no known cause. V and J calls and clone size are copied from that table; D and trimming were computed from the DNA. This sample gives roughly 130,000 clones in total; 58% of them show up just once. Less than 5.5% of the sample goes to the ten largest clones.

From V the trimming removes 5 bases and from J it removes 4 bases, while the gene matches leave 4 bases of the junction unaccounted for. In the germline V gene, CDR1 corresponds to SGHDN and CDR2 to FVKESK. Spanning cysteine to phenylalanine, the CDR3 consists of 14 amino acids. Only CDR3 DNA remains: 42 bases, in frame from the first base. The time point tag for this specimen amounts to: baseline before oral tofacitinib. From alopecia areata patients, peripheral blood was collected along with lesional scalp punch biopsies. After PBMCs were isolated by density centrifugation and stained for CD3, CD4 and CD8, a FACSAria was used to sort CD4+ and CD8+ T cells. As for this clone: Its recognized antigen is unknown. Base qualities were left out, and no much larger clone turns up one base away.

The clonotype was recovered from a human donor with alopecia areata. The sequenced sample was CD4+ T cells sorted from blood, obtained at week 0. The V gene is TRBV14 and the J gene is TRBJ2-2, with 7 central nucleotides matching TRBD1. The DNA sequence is TGTGCCAGCAGCTTTTGGACAGGCACCGGGGAGCTGTTTTTT. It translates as CASSFWTGTGELFF.